Listed below are T cell receptor beta chains from one sample, sequenced in a study of CD8 T cells in ankylosing spondylitis. In TCRdb, the 5' RACE reads were re-called with MiXCR into one record per CDR3 protein. The sample includes under 250,000 distinct CDR3 sequences, 30% to 40% of them seen just once. Specimen: blood, either unsorted or a sorted T cell fraction (not recorded which). The receptors were sampled from a male donor with ankylosing spondylitis or in good health (not recorded which). Each CDR3 is given with its conserved first and last residue. Fields, in order: D gene, J gene, clone size, V gene, CDR3 DNA, CDR3 protein. A D gene is named only where the DNA matches it firmly. Clone size, where shown, is once, few, many, or a class for clones that have expanded.

.,TRBJ1-1,few,TRBV18,TGTGCCAGCTCACCTGAGTTGGGGACGGTGAACACTGAAGCTTTCTTT,CASSPELGTVNTEAFF
TRBD1,TRBJ1-1,.,TRBV7-9,TGTGCCAGCAGCGCGCCACAGGGGGGGAACACTGAAGCTTTCTTT,CASSAPQGGNTEAFF
.,TRBJ2-7,once,TRBV13,TGTGCCAGCAGCAATCGGGGGCAGGCCCCCTACGAGCAGTACTTC,CASSNRGQAPYEQYF
.,TRBJ2-7,.,TRBV15,TGTGCCACCAGCAGAGAGGGACTCTCCTACGAGCAGTACTTC,CATSREGLSYEQYF
.,TRBJ2-7,.,TRBV15,TGTGCCACCAGCAGAGATTTTGTCTCCGGTGAACCCTACGAGCAGTACTTC,CATSRDFVSGEPYEQYF
TRBD2,TRBJ2-3,.,TRBV11-2,TGTGCCAGCAGCTTAGTTGGCGGGGGGGACACAGATACGCAGTATTTT,CASSLVGGGDTDTQYF
.,TRBJ2-5,.,TRBV5-1,TGCGCCAGCAATGGAGGGACAAAAGAAGAGACCCAGTACTTC,CASNGGTKEETQYF
.,TRBJ2-2,.,TRBV5-1,TGCGCCAGCTTCCCGCCGAACACCGGGGAGCTGTTTTTT,CASFPPNTGELFF
.,TRBJ2-7,few,TRBV24-1,TGTGCCCCCAAACCGGACAACTACGAGCAGTACTTC,CAPKPDNYEQYF
.,TRBJ1-1,few,TRBV6-1,TGTGCCAGCAGAGACAGGTATAACACTGAAGCTTTCTTT,CASRDRYNTEAFF
TRBD2,TRBJ2-3,.,TRBV5-1,TGCGCCAGCAGCCCGAGAGCGGGGGGCACAGATACGCAGTATTTT,CASSPRAGGTDTQYF
TRBD1,TRBJ2-5,.,TRBV12-3/TRBV12-4,TGTGCCAGCAGAGGCCGGGACAGGGGGCGAGGAGAGACCCAGTACTTC,CASRGRDRGRGETQYF
TRBD1,TRBJ2-1,few,TRBV15,TGTGCCACCAGCAGAGAAAGGGGGCCCTCCAATGAGCAGTTCTTC,CATSRERGPSNEQFF
.,TRBJ2-5,.,TRBV4-1,TGCGCCAGCAGCCACCTGACGGAATTCCAAGAGACCCAGTACTTC,CASSHLTEFQETQYF
.,TRBJ2-3,.,TRBV20-1,TGCAGTGCTACGGGACTGTCGGATACGCAGTATTTT,CSATGLSDTQYF